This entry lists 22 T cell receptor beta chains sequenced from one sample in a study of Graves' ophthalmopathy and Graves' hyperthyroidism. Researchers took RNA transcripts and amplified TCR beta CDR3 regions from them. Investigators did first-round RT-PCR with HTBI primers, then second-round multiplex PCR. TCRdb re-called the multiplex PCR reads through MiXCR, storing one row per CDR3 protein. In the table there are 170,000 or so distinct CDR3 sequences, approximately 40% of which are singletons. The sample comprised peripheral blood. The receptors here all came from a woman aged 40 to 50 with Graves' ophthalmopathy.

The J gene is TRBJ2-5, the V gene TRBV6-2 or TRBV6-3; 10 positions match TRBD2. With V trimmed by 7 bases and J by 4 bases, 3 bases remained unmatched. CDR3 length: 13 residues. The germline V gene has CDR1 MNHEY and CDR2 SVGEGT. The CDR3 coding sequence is TGTGCCAGCACACTAGCGGGAAGAGAGACCCAGTACTTC. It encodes CASTLAGRETQYF.

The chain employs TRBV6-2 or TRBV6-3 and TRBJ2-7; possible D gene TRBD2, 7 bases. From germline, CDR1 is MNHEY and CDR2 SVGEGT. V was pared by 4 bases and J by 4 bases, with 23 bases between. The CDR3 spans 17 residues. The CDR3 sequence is CASSLPLPSGGGYEQYF. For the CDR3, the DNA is TGTGCCAGCAGTTTACCCCTTCCTAGCGGAGGGGGGTACGAGCAGTACTTC.

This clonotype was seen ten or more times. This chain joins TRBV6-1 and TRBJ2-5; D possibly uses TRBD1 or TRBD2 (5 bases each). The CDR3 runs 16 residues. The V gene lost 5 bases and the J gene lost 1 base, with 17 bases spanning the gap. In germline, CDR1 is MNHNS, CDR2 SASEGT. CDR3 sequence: CASSPGTAPSQETQYF. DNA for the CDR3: TGTGCCAGCAGTCCCGGGACGGCACCCTCCCAAGAGACCCAGTACTTC.

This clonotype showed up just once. CDR3 protein: CASTLGEARTQYF. CDR3 nucleotides: TGTGCCAGCACCCTAGGGGAGGCGCGGACCCAGTACTTC. This sequence joins TRBV12-3 or TRBV12-4 and TRBJ2-5; a possible D gene is TRBD2 (6 bases). The CDR3 totals 13 residues. The ends were cut back, 7 bases at V and 7 bases at J, with 16 bases in the middle.

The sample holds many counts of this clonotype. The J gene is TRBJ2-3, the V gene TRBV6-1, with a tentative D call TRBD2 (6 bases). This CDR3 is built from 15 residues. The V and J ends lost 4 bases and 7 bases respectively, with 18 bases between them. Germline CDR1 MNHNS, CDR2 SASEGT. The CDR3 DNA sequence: TGTGCCAGCAGTGCGGGTTCGACTAGATCGAATACGCAGTATTTT. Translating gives CASSAGSTRSNTQYF.

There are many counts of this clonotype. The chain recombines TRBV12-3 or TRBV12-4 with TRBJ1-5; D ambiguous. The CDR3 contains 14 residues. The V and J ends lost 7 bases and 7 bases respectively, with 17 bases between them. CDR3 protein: CASTGAPGYQPQHF. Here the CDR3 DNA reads TGTGCCAGCACAGGAGCTCCGGGGTACCAGCCCCAGCATTTT.

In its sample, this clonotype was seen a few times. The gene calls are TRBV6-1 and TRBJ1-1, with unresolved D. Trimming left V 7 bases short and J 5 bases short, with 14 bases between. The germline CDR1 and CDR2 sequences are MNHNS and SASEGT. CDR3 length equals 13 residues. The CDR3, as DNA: TGTGCCAGCACCAACCGACAAGAGACTGAAGCTTTCTTT. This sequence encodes CASTNRQETEAFF.

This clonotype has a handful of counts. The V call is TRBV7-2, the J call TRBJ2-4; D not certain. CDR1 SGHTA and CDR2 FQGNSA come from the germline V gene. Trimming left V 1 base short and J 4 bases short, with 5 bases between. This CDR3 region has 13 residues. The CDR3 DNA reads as TGTGCCAGCAGCTTAGAACAGAAAAACATTCAGTACTTC. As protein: CASSLEQKNIQYF.

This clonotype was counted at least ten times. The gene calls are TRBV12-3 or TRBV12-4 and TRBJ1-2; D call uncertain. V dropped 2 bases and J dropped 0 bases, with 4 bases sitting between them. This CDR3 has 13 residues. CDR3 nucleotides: TGTGCCAGCAGTTTATCGCCTAACTATGGCTACACCTTC. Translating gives CASSLSPNYGYTF.

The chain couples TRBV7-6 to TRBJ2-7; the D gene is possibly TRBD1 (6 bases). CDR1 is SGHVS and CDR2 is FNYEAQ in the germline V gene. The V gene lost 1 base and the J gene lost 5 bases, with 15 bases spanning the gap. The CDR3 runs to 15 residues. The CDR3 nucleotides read TGTGCCAGCAGCTTAGGGGGACAACCACAGGACGAGCAGTACTTC. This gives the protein CASSLGGQPQDEQYF.

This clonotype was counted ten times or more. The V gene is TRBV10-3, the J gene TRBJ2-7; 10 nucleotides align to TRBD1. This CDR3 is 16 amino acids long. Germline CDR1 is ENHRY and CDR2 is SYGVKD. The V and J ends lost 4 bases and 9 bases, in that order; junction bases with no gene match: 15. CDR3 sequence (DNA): TGTGCCATCAGTGCAATATCCGGGACAGGGGATTTAGGGCAGTACTTC. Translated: CAISAISGTGDLGQYF.

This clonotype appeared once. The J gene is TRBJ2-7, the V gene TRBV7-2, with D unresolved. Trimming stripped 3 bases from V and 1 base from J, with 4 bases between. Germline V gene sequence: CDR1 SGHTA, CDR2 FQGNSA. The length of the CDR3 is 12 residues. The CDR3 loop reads CASSFASYEQYF. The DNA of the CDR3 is TGTGCCAGCAGCTTCGCTTCCTACGAGCAGTACTTC.

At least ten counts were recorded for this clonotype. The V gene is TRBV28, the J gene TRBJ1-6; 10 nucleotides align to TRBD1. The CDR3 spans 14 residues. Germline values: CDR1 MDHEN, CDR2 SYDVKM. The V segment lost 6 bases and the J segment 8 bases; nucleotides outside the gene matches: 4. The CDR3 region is CASRETGGDSPLHF. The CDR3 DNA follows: TGTGCCAGCAGGGAGACAGGGGGCGATTCACCCCTCCACTTT.

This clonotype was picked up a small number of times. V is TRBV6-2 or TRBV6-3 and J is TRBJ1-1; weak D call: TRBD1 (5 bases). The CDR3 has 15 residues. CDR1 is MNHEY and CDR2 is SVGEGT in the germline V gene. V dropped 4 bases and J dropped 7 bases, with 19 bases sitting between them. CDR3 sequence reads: CASSSSRQPPGEAFF. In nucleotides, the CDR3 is TGTGCCAGCAGTTCTTCCCGACAGCCACCGGGTGAAGCTTTCTTT.

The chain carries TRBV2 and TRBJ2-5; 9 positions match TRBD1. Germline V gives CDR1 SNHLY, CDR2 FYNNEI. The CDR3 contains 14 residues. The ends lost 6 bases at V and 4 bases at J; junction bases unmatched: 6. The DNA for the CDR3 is TGTGCCAGCAGCAAGACAGGGGGGGCAGAGACCCAGTACTTC. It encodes CASSKTGGAETQYF.

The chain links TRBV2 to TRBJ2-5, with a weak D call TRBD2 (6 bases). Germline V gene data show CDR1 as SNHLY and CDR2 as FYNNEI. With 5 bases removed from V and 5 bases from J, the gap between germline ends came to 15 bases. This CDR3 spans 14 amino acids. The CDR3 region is CASSFDGGWETQYF. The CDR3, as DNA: TGTGCCAGCAGTTTCGACGGGGGATGGGAGACCCAGTACTTC.

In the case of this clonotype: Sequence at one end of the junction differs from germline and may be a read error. DNA for the CDR3: TGTGCCAGCAGTCTCGGGGGTAGCGGTCGCGGCCACTTC. Its translation is CASSLGGSGRGHF. J is TRBJ2-5 and V is TRBV28; TRBD2 might be the D (6 bases). CDR3 length equals 13 residues. Per germline, CDR1 MDHEN and CDR2 SYDVKM.

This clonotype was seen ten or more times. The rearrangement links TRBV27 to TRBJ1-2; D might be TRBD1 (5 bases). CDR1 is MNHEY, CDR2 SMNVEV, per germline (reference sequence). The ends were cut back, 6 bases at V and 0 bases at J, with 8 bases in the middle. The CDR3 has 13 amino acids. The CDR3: CASSRQPNYGYTF. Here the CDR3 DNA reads TGTGCCAGCAGCCGACAGCCTAACTATGGCTACACCTTC.

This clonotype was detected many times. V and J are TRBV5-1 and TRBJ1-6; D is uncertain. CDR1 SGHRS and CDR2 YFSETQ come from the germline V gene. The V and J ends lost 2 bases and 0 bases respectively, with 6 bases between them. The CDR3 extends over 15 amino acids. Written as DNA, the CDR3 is TGCGCCAGCAGCTTAGGGAGCTCCTATAATTCACCCCTCCACTTT. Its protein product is CASSLGSSYNSPLHF. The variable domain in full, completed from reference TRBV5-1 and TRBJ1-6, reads KAGVTQTPRYLIKTRGQQVTLSCSPISGHRSVSWYQQTPGQGLQFLFEYFSETQRNKGNFPGRFSGRQFSNSRSEMNVSTLELGDSALYLCASSLGSSYNSPLHFGNGTRLTVT.

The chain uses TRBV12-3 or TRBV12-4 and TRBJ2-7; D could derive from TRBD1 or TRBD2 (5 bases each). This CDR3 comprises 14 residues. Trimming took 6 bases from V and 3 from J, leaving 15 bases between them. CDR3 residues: CASSKGDGSYEQYF. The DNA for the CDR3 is TGTGCCAGCAGCAAAGGGGACGGCAGCTACGAGCAGTACTTC.

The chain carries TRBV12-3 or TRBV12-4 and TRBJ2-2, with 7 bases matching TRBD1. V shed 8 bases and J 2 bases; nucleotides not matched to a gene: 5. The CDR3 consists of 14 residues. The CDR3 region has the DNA TGTGCCAGCTATGGGACAGATAACACCGGGGAGCTGTTTTTT. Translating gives CASYGTDNTGELFF.

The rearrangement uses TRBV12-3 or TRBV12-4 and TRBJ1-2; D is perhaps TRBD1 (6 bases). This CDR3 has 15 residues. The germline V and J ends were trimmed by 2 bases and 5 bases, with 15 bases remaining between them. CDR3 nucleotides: TGTGCCAGCAGTTTATCCTCGCGGACAGTTTATGGCTACACCTTC. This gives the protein CASSLSSRTVYGYTF.